This TCR beta chain was documented in a study of control samples from healthy donors and cancer patients (dated by TCRdb to 2020 to 2021). The library was produced with the immunoSEQ multiplex PCR assay. TCRdb carries this immuneACCESS record with in-frame sequences only. Its versions omit some clonotypes, under half of them owing to an unresolved V gene in the studies checked, with the rest unexplained. Counted in this sample were fewer than 90,000 clones; 70% to 90% of them appeared once. The ten largest clones represent around 6% of the sample. Worth noting for this clone: Its antigen remains undetermined. No much larger clone exists at a distance of one base, and base qualities are not known.

The sequencing input was blood. The sequence was collected from a woman aged 45-65 years in good health.

The base sequence is TGTGCCAGCAGTTTTAGGAATCAGCCCCAGCATTTT. Translated, it reads CASSFRNQPQHF. This chain joins TRBV27 to TRBJ1-5, with no D gene named confidently. The germline V gene (reference sequence) gives CDR1 as MNHEY and CDR2 as SMNVEV. Spanning cysteine to phenylalanine, the CDR3 consists of 12 amino acids. CDR3 DNA only is kept here, 36 bases in frame from base 1. The junction carries 4 bases between V and J, which are trimmed by 3 bases and 4 bases respectively.